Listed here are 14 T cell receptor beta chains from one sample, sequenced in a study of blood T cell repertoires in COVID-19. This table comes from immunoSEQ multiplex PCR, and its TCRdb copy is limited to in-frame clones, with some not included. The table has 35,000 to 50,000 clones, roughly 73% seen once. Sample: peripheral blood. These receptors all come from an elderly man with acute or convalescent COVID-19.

In nucleotides, the CDR3 is TGTGCCAGCAGTTACTGGACTAGCGGCTACGAGCAGTACTTC. This encodes CASSYWTSGYEQYF. The chain recombines TRBV6-5 with TRBJ2-7, with 10 bases lining up with TRBD2. The V gene's germline CDR1 is MNHEY and CDR2 SVGAGI. With V trimmed by 1 base and J by 3 bases, 0 bases remained unmatched. This CDR3 is built from 14 residues.

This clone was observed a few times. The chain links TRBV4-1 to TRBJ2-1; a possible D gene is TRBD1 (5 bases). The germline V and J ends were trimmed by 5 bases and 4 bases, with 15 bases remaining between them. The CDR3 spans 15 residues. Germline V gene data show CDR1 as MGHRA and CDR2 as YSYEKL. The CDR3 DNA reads TGCGCCAGCAGCTTTGGACAAGACCCTTACAATGAGCAGTTCTTC. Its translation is CASSFGQDPYNEQFF.

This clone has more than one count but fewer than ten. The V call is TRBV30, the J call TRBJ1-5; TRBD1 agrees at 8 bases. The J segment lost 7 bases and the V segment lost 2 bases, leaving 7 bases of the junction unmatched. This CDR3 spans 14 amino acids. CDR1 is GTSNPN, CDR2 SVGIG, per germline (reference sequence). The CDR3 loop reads CAWSKAGGSQPQHF. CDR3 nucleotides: TGTGCCTGGAGTAAGGCAGGGGGCAGCCAGCCCCAGCATTTT.

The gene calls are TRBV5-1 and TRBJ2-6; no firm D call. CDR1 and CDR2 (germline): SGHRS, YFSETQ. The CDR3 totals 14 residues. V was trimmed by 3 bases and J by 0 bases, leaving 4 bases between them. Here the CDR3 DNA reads TGCGCCAGCAGCTCCAGCTCTGGGGCCAACGTCCTGACTTTC. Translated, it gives CASSSSSGANVLTF.

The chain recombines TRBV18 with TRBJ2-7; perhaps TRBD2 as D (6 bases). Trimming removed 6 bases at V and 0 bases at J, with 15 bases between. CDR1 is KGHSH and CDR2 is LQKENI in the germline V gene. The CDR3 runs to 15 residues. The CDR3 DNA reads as TGTGCCAGCTCCCCTGGCCTAGCGATCTCCTACGAGCAGTACTTC. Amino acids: CASSPGLAISYEQYF. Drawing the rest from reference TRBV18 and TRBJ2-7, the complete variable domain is NAGVMQNPRHLVRRRGQEARLRCSPMKGHSHVYWYRQLPEEGLKFMVYLQKENIIDESGMPKERFSAEFPKEGPSILRIQQVVRGDSAAYFCASSPGLAISYEQYFGPGTRLTVT.

DNA for the CDR3: TGTGCCAGCAGCGGACAGGGTGGGAACACTGAAGCTTTCTTT. The encoded protein is CASSGQGGNTEAFF. The chain couples TRBV3-1 (or the pseudogene TRBV3-2) to TRBJ1-1; 8 bases fit TRBD1. CDR1 is LGHDT, CDR2 YNNKEL, per germline (reference sequence). With 5 bases clipped from V and 1 base from J, the junction kept 3 bases outside the gene matches. The CDR3 runs to 14 residues.

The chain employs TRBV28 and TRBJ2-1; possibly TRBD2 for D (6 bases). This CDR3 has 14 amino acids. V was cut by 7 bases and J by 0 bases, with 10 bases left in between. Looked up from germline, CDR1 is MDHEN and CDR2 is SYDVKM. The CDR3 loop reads CASTPGGSYNEQFF. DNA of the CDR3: TGTGCCAGCACCCCCGGGGGCTCCTACAATGAGCAGTTCTTC.

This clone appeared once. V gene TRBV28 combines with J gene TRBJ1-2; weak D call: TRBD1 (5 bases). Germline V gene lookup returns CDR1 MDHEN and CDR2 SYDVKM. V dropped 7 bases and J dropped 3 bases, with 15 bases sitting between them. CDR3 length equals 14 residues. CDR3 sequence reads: CASKGALWYYGYTF. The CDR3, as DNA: TGTGCCAGCAAAGGGGCCCTCTGGTACTATGGCTACACCTTC.

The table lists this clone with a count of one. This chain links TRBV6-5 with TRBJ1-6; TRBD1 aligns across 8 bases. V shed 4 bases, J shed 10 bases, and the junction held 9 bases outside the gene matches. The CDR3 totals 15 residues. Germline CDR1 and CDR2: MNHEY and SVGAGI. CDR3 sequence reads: CASSSTGDGKSPLHF. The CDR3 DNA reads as TGTGCCAGCAGTTCGACAGGGGATGGGAAATCACCCCTCCACTTT.

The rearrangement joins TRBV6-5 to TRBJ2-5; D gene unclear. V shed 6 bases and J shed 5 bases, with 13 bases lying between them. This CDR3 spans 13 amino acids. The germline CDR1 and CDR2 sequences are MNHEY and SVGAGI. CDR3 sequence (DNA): TGTGCCAGCAGCCCACAGATTGCCGAGACCCAGTACTTC. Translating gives CASSPQIAETQYF.

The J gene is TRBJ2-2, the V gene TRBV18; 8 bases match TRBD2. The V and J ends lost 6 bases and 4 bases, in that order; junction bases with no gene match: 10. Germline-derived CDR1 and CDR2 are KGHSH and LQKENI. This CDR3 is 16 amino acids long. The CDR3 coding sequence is TGTGCCAGCTCCCGAGGATCGGGAGGGCCCACCGGGGAGCTGTTTTTT. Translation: CASSRGSGGPTGELFF.

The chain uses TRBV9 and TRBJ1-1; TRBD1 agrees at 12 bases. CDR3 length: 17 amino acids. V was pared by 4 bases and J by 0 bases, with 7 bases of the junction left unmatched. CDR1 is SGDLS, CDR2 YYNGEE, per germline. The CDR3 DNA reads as TGTGCCAGCAGCCCCCGGGGGGACAGGGGGCTGAACACTGAAGCTTTCTTT. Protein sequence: CASSPRGDRGLNTEAFF.

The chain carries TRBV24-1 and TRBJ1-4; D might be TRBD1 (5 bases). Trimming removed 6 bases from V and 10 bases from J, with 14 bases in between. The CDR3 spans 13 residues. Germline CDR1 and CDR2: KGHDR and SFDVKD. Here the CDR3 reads CATSRTGGVKLFF. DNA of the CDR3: TGTGCCACCAGTCGAACAGGTGGTGTAAAACTGTTTTTT.

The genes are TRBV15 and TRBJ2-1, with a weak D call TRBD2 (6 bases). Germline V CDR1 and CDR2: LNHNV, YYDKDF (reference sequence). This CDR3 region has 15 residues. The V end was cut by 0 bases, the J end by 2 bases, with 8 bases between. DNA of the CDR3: TGTGCCACCAGCAGAGATAGCGGAACCTACAATGAGCAGTTCTTC. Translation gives CATSRDSGTYNEQFF.